There are many counts of the clone carrying this T cell receptor beta chain. What it binds is not known. One entry per CDR3 protein, called by TCRdb with MiXCR from the 5' RACE reads. The data contain some 99,000 distinct CDR3 sequences, 5.8% of them singletons. The data were taken from a study of T cells after yellow fever vaccination. Study-level information: Fractions low in cell number were prepared with SMART-Seq v4 Ultra Low Input.

Study-wide points: A small proportion of clonotypes was detected in both the CD4 and CD8 compartments. A large majority of primary-vaccination clones showed up again after the booster (approximately 95% CD4, around 85% CD8). The secondary response was weaker but peaked faster, day 5 versus 15.

The origin of this receptor is a man aged 18 to 30 who received the YFV17D yellow fever vaccine. The input for sequencing was CD8+ T cells sorted from PBMCs, taken 10 days after the yellow fever booster vaccination.

As DNA, the CDR3 is TGTGCCAGCAGCTTAGGGGCGAACACCGGGGAGCTGTTTTTT. Translation gives CASSLGANTGELFF. The V call is TRBV7-8, the J call TRBJ2-2, with unresolved D. The germline CDR1 and CDR2 sequences are SGHVS and FQNEAQ. V was clipped by 1 base and J by 0 bases, with 3 bases between them. The CDR3 loop spans 14 amino acids.